These T cell receptor beta chains were read from a single sample in a study of blood T cells in healthy people across ages. TCRdb re-called the 5' RACE reads with MiXCR, one entry per CDR3 protein. The sample shows approximately 1.5 million distinct CDR3 sequences, 34% of them seen only once. The sample was blood. The receptors originated from a woman in her twenties or thirties in good health. Both conserved end residues are part of each CDR3. A D gene is named only where the DNA matches it firmly. Clone size is shown for a subset of rows, as once, few, many or a class of expanded clone.

v_call	d_call	j_call	clone_size	cdr3_aa	cdr3_nt
TRBV7-9	TRBD1	TRBJ2-1	few	CASSRQGPSLDNEQFF	TGTGCCAGCAGCCGACAGGGGCCCAGCCTCGACAATGAGCAGTTCTTC
TRBV12-3/TRBV12-4	-	TRBJ1-2	-	CASRPGDDYGYTF	TGTGCCAGCCGTCCGGGCGATGACTATGGCTACACCTTC
TRBV4-1	-	TRBJ2-5	-	CASSPGRAQETQYF	TGCGCCAGCAGCCCTGGCAGGGCACAAGAGACCCAGTACTTC
TRBV28	TRBD1	TRBJ2-3	once	CASSPHPGQPSTDTRYF	TGTGCCAGCAGTCCACACCCGGGACAGCCAAGCACAGATACGCGGTATTTT
TRBV6-1	-	TRBJ2-1	few	CASSEARGEQFF	TGTGCCAGCAGTGAAGCACGAGGTGAGCAGTTCTTC
TRBV6-5	TRBD2	TRBJ2-3	-	CASSPSASGRTDTQYF	TGTGCCAGCAGCCCCTCGGCTAGCGGGAGAACAGATACGCAGTATTTT
TRBV5-1	TRBD2	TRBJ2-7	few	CASSARGIRREAYEQYF	TGCGCCAGCAGTGCTCGGGGCATCCGTCGGGAGGCCTACGAGCAGTACTTC
TRBV12-3/TRBV12-4	TRBD1	TRBJ2-7	-	CASTTGTGYFDEQYF	TGTGCCAGCACCACCGGGACAGGGTATTTTGACGAGCAGTACTTC
TRBV3-1	-	TRBJ2-5	-	CASSQGKGQETQYF	TGTGCCAGCAGCCAGGGGAAGGGCCAAGAGACCCAGTACTTC
TRBV20-1	-	TRBJ1-5	few	CSARSQNNQPQHF	TGCAGTGCTAGAAGTCAGAACAATCAGCCCCAGCATTTT
TRBV29-1	TRBD1	TRBJ1-1	-	CSVVDRGRRRNTEAFF	TGCAGCGTTGTAGACAGGGGGCGGCGTAGGAACACTGAAGCTTTCTTT
TRBV6-1	TRBD1	TRBJ1-2	once	CASSGAIVTGDFLYTF	TGTGCCAGCAGTGGAGCGATAGTGACAGGGGATTTTCTCTACACCTTC
TRBV6-1	TRBD2	TRBJ2-7	few	CASSDPAGGPYEQYF	TGTGCCAGCAGTGATCCAGCGGGAGGGCCGTACGAGCAGTACTTC
TRBV3-1	-	TRBJ2-1	-	CASSPAAGLSSYNEQFF	TGTGCCAGCAGCCCCGCGGCGGGGTTAAGCTCCTACAATGAGCAGTTCTTC
TRBV20-1	TRBD2	TRBJ2-5	-	CSASSSGGALETQYF	TGCAGTGCTAGTTCGAGCGGGGGGGCCTTGGAGACCCAGTACTTC
TRBV20-1	-	TRBJ2-1	few	CSASLGVEQFF	TGCAGTGCTAGCTTAGGGGTTGAGCAGTTCTTC
TRBV5-1	TRBD2	TRBJ2-1	-	CASSHRTSGGRDEQFF	TGCGCCAGCAGTCATCGGACTAGCGGGGGGCGGGATGAGCAGTTCTTC
TRBV4-1	-	TRBJ2-4	few	CASSQDRGGVGGNIQYF	TGCGCCAGCAGCCAAGATCGTGGAGGAGTCGGGGGAAACATTCAGTACTTC
TRBV2	TRBD2	TRBJ2-3	-	CASSPDRGGLGRSDTQYF	TGTGCCAGCAGTCCTGACCGGGGGGGACTAGGAAGGTCAGATACGCAGTATTTT
TRBV7-2	TRBD2	TRBJ2-1	-	CASSLGVAGVLKREQFF	TGTGCCAGCAGCTTAGGGGTAGCGGGAGTCCTTAAAAGGGAGCAGTTCTTC
TRBV4-2	-	TRBJ2-1	-	CASSRRDGSYNEQFF	TGTGCCAGCAGCCGGCGGGATGGGTCCTACAATGAGCAGTTCTTC
TRBV15	TRBD1	TRBJ1-2	few	CATSRDLGQGAWGYTF	TGTGCCACCAGCAGGGACCTGGGACAGGGGGCGTGGGGCTACACCTTC
TRBV4-1	-	TRBJ1-1	-	CASSQRPTGMGNTEAFF	TGCGCCAGCAGCCAGCGACCCACAGGGATGGGGAACACTGAAGCTTTCTTT
TRBV29-1	-	TRBJ2-3	once	CSVEDGPGHYTDTQYF	TGCAGCGTTGAAGATGGGCCCGGGCATTACACAGATACGCAGTATTTT
TRBV6-1	TRBD1	TRBJ2-3	-	CASGQGAPSTDTQYF	TGTGCCAGCGGACAGGGGGCGCCTAGCACAGATACGCAGTATTTT
TRBV25-1	-	TRBJ2-1	-	CASSDQRDRYNEQFF	TGTGCCAGCAGTGACCAGCGGGACAGGTACAATGAGCAGTTCTTC
TRBV4-1	TRBD1	TRBJ1-2	-	CASSQGTSGQWGGYTF	TGCGCCAGCAGCCAAGGGACCTCGGGACAGTGGGGCGGCTACACCTTC
TRBV6-2/TRBV6-3	-	TRBJ1-2	-	CDSSDPHREVSLLYGYTF	TGTGACAGCAGTGATCCCCACAGGGAGGTCTCTCTACTCTATGGCTACACCTTC
TRBV3-1	-	TRBJ2-5	-	CANRLRTVQETQYF	TGTGCCAACAGGCTCAGGACAGTTCAAGAGACCCAGTACTTC
TRBV7-8	-	TRBJ2-3	-	CASSSSDPLADTQYF	TGTGCCAGCAGCTCCTCTGATCCGCTAGCGGATACGCAGTATTTT
TRBV4-1	TRBD2	TRBJ2-7	many	CASSQEASGSFGEQYF	TGCGCCAGCAGCCAAGAGGCTAGCGGGTCCTTTGGGGAGCAGTACTTC
TRBV4-2	TRBD2	TRBJ2-5	few	CASSQDSGGLEETQYF	TGTGCCAGCAGCCAAGATAGCGGGGGGCTGGAAGAGACCCAGTACTTC